This T cell receptor beta chain derives from a study of T cells in Graves' hyperthyroidism and ophthalmopathy. RNA transcripts were the template for amplifying TCR beta CDR3 regions. The study used the HTBI primer set for a first-round RT-PCR of the TCR CDR3. TCRdb reprocessed the multiplex PCR reads with MiXCR, giving one entry per CDR3 protein. The table includes around 440,000 distinct CDR3 sequences, around 14% detected once. Trimming left V 4 bases short and J 6 bases short, with 12 bases between. The CDR3 runs 13 residues. In this sample, this clonotype turned up many times. V and J are TRBV12-3 or TRBV12-4 and TRBJ1-1; a possible D gene is TRBD1 (6 bases). Sequencing was carried out using blood. The receptor comes from a young woman with Graves' hyperthyroidism. CDR3 region: CASSYRVLAEAFF. Written as DNA, the CDR3 is TGTGCCAGCAGTTACAGGGTCTTGGCTGAAGCTTTCTTT.